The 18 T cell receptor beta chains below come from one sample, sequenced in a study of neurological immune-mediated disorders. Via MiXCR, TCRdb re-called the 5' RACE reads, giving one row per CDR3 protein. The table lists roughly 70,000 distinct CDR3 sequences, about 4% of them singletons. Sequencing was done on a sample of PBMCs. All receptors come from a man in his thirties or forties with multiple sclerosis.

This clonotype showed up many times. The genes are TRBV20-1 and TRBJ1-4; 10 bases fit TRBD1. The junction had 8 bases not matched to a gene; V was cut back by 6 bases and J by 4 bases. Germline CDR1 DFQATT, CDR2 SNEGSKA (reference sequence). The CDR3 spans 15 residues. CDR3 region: CSATGTGADNEKLFF. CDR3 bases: TGCAGTGCAACCGGGACAGGGGCGGATAATGAAAAACTGTTTTTT.

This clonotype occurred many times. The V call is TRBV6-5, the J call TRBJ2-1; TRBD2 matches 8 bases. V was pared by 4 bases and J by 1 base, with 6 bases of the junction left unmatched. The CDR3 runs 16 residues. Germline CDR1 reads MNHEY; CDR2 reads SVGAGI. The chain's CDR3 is CASSSNRGGSYNEQFF. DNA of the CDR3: TGTGCCAGCAGTTCTAATCGGGGGGGATCCTACAATGAGCAGTTCTTC.

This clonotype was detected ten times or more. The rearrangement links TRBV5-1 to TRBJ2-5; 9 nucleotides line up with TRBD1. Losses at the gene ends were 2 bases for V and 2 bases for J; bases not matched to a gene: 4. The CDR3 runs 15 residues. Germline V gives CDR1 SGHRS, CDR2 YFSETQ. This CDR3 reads CASSLQGATQETQYF. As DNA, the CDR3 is TGCGCCAGCAGCTTACAGGGGGCGACTCAAGAGACCCAGTACTTC.

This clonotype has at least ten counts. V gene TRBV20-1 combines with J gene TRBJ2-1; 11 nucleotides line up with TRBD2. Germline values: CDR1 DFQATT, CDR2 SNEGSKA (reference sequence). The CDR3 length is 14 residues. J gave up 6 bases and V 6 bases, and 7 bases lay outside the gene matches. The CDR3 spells CSALAGGPVNEQFF. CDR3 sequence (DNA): TGCAGTGCATTAGCGGGGGGGCCCGTCAATGAGCAGTTCTTC.

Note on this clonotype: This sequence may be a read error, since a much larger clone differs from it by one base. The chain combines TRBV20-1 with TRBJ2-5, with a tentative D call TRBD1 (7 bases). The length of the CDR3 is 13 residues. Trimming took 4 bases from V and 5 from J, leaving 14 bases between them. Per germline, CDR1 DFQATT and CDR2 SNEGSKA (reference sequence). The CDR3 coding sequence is TGCAGTGCTACTAGCAGGGGGGACGAGACCCAGTACTTC. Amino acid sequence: CSATSRGDETQYF.

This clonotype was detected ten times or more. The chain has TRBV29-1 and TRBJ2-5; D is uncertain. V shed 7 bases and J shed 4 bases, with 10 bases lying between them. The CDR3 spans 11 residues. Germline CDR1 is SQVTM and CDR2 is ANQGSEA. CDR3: CSEWAGETQYF. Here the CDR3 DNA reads TGCAGCGAGTGGGCAGGAGAGACCCAGTACTTC.

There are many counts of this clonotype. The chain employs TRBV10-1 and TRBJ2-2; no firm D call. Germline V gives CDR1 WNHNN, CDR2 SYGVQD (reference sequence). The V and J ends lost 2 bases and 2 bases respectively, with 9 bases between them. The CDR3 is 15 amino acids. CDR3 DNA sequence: TGCGCCAGCAGTGAGACCGGGCTCAACACCGGGGAGCTGTTTTTT. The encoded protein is CASSETGLNTGELFF.

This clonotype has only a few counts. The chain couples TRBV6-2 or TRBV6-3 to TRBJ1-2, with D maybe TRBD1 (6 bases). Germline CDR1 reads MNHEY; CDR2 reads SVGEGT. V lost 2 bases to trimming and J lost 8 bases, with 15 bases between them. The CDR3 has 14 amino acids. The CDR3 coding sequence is TGTGCCAGCAGTTACCCAGACAGGCTGGGAGGCTACACCTTC. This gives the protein CASSYPDRLGGYTF.

CDR3: CAMGETGAYEEQYF. CDR3 nucleotide sequence: TGTGCCATGGGGGAGACAGGGGCCTATGAAGAGCAGTACTTC. This chain connects TRBV10-3 to TRBJ2-7; TRBD1 agrees at 8 bases. The germline V gene has CDR1 ENHRY and CDR2 SYGVKD. This CDR3 has 14 amino acids. Trimming removed 9 bases from V and 7 bases from J; junction bases left unmatched: 14.

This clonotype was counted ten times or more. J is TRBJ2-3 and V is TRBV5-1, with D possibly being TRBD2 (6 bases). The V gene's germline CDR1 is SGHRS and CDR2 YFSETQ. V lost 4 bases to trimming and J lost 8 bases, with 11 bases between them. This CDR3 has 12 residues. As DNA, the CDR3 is TGCGCCAGCAGCCCTGCGACTAGTACGCAGTATTTT. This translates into CASSPATSTQYF.

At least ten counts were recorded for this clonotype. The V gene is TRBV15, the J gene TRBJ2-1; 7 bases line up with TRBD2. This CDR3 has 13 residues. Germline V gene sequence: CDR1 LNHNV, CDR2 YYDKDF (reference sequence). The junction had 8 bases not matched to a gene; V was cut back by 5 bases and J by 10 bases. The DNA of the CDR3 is TGTGCCACCAGCTTGCGGGGGATAGGGGAGCAGTTCTTC. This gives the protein CATSLRGIGEQFF.

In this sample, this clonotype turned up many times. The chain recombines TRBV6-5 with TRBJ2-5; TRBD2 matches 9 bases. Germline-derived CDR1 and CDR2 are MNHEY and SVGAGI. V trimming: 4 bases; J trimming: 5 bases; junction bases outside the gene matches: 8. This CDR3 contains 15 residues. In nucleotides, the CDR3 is TGTGCCAGCAGTTTTGGCGGGGGGGCTGGGGAGACCCAGTACTTC. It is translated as CASSFGGGAGETQYF.

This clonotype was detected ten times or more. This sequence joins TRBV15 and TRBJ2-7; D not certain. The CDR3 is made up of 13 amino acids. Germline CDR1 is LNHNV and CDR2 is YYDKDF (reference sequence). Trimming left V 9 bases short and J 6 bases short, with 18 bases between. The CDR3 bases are TGTGCCACTGCGCAGGCGACTCATCCCGAGCAGTACTTC. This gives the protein CATAQATHPEQYF.

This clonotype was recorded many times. The CDR3 protein is CSARGALSSYEQYF. CDR3 bases: TGCAGTGCTAGAGGGGCATTAAGCTCCTACGAGCAGTACTTC. The chain has TRBV20-1 and TRBJ2-7; D is uncertain. V lost 1 base to trimming and J lost 0 bases, with 10 bases between them. CDR1 is DFQATT and CDR2 is SNEGSKA in the germline V gene (reference sequence). CDR3 length: 14 residues.

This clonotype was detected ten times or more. CDR3 nucleotides: TGCGCCAGCAGCTTGGAATGGCCCACAGATACGCAGTATTTT. Amino acids: CASSLEWPTDTQYF. This chain connects TRBV5-1 to TRBJ2-3, with D unresolved. The CDR3 extends over 14 amino acids. V lost 0 bases, J lost 2 bases, and 7 bases lay in between. CDR1 and CDR2 (germline): SGHRS, YFSETQ.

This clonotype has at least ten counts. CDR3 DNA: TGTGCCAGCTCTAACCAACAGGGGTGGGAGAGCAATCAGCCCCAGCATTTT. Encoded protein: CASSNQQGWESNQPQHF. The rearrangement links TRBV18 to TRBJ1-5; 7 bases match TRBD1. Trimming took 6 bases from V and 1 from J; bases not matched to a gene: 12. Per the germline V gene, CDR1 is KGHSH and CDR2 is LQKENI. The CDR3 length is 17 residues. The variable domain in full, completed from reference TRBV18 and TRBJ1-5, reads NAGVMQNPRHLVRRRGQEARLRCSPMKGHSHVYWYRQLPEEGLKFMVYLQKENIIDESGMPKERFSAEFPKEGPSILRIQQVVRGDSAAYFCASSNQQGWESNQPQHFGDGTRLSIL.

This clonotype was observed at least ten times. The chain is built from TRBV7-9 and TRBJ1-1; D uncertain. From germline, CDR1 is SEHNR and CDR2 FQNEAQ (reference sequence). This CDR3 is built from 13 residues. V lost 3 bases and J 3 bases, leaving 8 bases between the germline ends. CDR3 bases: TGTGCCAGCAGCTTGGGCAGGCACACTGAAGCTTTCTTT. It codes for CASSLGRHTEAFF. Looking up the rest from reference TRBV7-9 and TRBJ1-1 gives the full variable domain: DTGVSQNPRHKITKRGQNVTFRCDPISEHNRLYWYRQTLGQGPEFLTYFQNEAQLEKSRLLSDRFSAERPKGSFSTLEIQRTEQGDSAMYLCASSLGRHTEAFFGQGTRLTVV.

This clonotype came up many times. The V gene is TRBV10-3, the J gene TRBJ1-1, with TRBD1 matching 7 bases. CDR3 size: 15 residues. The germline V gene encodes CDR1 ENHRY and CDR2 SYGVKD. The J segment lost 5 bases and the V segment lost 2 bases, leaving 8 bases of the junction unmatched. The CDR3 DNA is TGTGCCATCAGTGAGAGCCTCTCAGGGGGAACTGAAGCTTTCTTT. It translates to CAISESLSGGTEAFF.